The clone carrying this T cell receptor (beta chain) was observed at least ten times. The entry originates in a study of identical twins. MiXCR, applied by TCRdb to the 5' RACE reads, yields one record per CDR3 protein. In the table there are roughly 250,000 distinct CDR3 sequences, roughly 7% of which are singletons. The sample also formed part of further work on yellow fever vaccine responses in identical twins.

Sequenced input: memory (CD45RO+) T cells sorted from blood. This sequence originates from a woman under 30 in good health.

The CDR3 here is CASSLGQLEETQYF. The CDR3 coding sequence is TGCGCCAGCAGCTTGGGACAGTTAGAAGAGACCCAGTACTTC. The chain combines TRBV5-1 with TRBJ2-5, with D possibly TRBD1 on 5 matching bases. Trimming removed 0 bases from V and 3 bases from J, with 9 bases in between. The CDR3 sequence is 14 residues long. The germline CDR1 and CDR2 sequences are SGHRS and YFSETQ. Combining the CDR3 with reference TRBV5-1 and TRBJ2-5 gives the whole variable domain KAGVTQTPRYLIKTRGQQVTLSCSPISGHRSVSWYQQTPGQGLQFLFEYFSETQRNKGNFPGRFSGRQFSNSRSEMNVSTLELGDSALYLCASSLGQLEETQYFGPGTRLLVL.